These 2 T cell receptor beta chains came from one sample sequenced in a study of T cells in Graves' hyperthyroidism and ophthalmopathy. Amplified regions were TCR beta CDR3 sequences from RNA transcripts. The TCR CDR3 was amplified in a first-round RT-PCR using the HTBI primer set. Using its own MiXCR run on the multiplex PCR reads, TCRdb lists one record per CDR3 protein. The sample holds roughly 420,000 distinct CDR3 sequences, 12% to 15% seen once. The sample was blood. These receptors all stem from a woman in her late teens or twenties with Graves' hyperthyroidism.

Many counts were recorded for this clonotype. J is TRBJ2-1 and V is TRBV24-1; D call uncertain. Germline V lookup: CDR1 KGHDR, CDR2 SFDVKD. Trimming removed 0 bases from V and 10 bases from J, with 9 bases in between. The CDR3 sequence is 13 residues long. The CDR3, as DNA: TGTGCCACCAGTGATTTGTTGGGGTTCGAGCAGTTCTTC. As protein: CATSDLLGFEQFF.

This clonotype was recorded at least ten times. The chain has TRBV11-1 and TRBJ1-1, with D maybe TRBD1 (5 bases). Germline V CDR1 and CDR2: SGHAT, FQDESV (reference sequence). V gave up 7 bases and J gave up 1 base, with 13 bases separating them. This CDR3 has 14 amino acids. The DNA of the CDR3 is TGTGCCAGCAACACGTACGGGGCGAACACTGAAGCTTTCTTT. Translating gives CASNTYGANTEAFF.